Listed below are T cell receptor beta chains from one sample, sequenced in a study of OX40 agonist ivuxolimab in advanced cancers. TCRdb's table, derived via immunoSEQ multiplex PCR, lists solely in-frame clones and lacks some. Of 50,000 or so clones in the sample, 85% to 95% were seen once. The sequencing here drew on CD4+ or CD8+ T cells sorted from blood, taken in a trial of the OX40 agonist ivuxolimab. Receptor source: an adult with an advanced solid tumor such as melanoma, head and neck, liver or kidney cancer. CDR3s include the opening cysteine and the closing phenylalanine or tryptophan. Each record gives: CDR3 length, V gene, clone size, J gene, D gene, CDR3 DNA, CDR3 protein. D genes are given only for firm matches. The size entry is marked missing in some rows and otherwise reads once, few, many or a size class.

14	TRBV19	.	TRBJ2-7	.	TGTGCCAGTAGTATTCGGACTAAGGTTGACGAGCAGTACTTC	CASSIRTKVDEQYF
15	TRBV7-6	.	TRBJ1-4	.	TGTGCCAGCAGCTTACGACAGGCAACTAATGAAAAACTGTTTTTT	CASSLRQATNEKLFF
14	TRBV9	few	TRBJ1-3	.	TGTGCCAGCAAGGGAGTGCTCTCTGGAAACACCATATATTTT	CASKGVLSGNTIYF
15	TRBV18	.	TRBJ2-7	TRBD1	TGTGCCAGCTCCCTAAGGACAGGGGCGACCTACGAGCAGTACTTC	CASSLRTGATYEQYF
13	TRBV6-4	.	TRBJ1-1	.	TGTGCCAGCAGTGACTCAAGAGACACTGAAGCTTTCTTT	CASSDSRDTEAFF
13	TRBV9	.	TRBJ2-1	.	TGTGCCAGCAGCGTAATGGAGTACAATGAGCAGTTCTTC	CASSVMEYNEQFF
13	TRBV27	.	TRBJ2-2	.	TGTGCCAGCAGTCTGATGGGTGTAGGGGAGCTGTTTTTT	CASSLMGVGELFF
17	TRBV7-9	once	TRBJ2-1	.	TGTGCAGATTTAAACCTAGAGGAGGTGGGTAGAAACAATGAGCAGTTCTTC	CADLNLEEVGRNNEQFF
14	TRBV7-3	.	TRBJ2-7	.	TGTGCCAGCAGTAACCGTCTTTCTTTTTACGAGCAGTACTTC	CASSNRLSFYEQYF
19	TRBV2	.	TRBJ2-1	TRBD2	TGTGCCAGCAGTGATGCGGGAGCGATCGAGGGGCGCTCCTACAATGAGCAGTTCTTC	CASSDAGAIEGRSYNEQFF
14	TRBV28	.	TRBJ2-7	TRBD1	TGTGCCAGCAGAGAGACAGGGGGATCAGACGAGCAGTACTTC	CASRETGGSDEQYF
14	TRBV18	.	TRBJ1-5	TRBD1	TGTGCCAGCTCATCCGGGACAGGGAATCAGCCCCAGCATTTT	CASSSGTGNQPQHF
19	TRBV27	once	TRBJ2-7	TRBD2	TGTGCCAGCAGTTCAAGGGGCGGGGGGCGGACGGGGGCCCCCTACGAGCAGTACTTC	CASSSRGGGRTGAPYEQYF
17	TRBV6-1	.	TRBJ2-3	.	TGTGCCAGCAGTGGAATTACAGGGAAAGGTTCATCAGATACGCAGTATTTT	CASSGITGKGSSDTQYF
14	TRBV19	.	TRBJ1-2	.	TGTGCCAGCGGGGAACAGGGAGGGATTTTTGGCTACACCTTC	CASGEQGGIFGYTF
14	TRBV19	.	TRBJ2-7	TRBD1	TGTGCCAGTAGTGCTCGGACAGGGGCCTACGAGCAGTACTTC	CASSARTGAYEQYF
15	TRBV19	.	TRBJ1-5	.	TGTGCCAGTAGTATCCATCGGCAGGGTCTTCAGCCCCAGCATTTT	CASSIHRQGLQPQHF
16	TRBV4-3	.	TRBJ1-4	.	TGCGCCAGCAGCCAAGTGGGTGGTCCTTCCGAAGAAAAACTGTTTTTT	CASSQVGGPSEEKLFF
14	TRBV4-3	.	TRBJ2-1	.	TGCGCCAGCGGGCGGGGAACGGGGTGGTCGGAGCAGTTCTTC	CASGRGTGWSEQFF
17	TRBV11-2	.	TRBJ2-7	TRBD2	TGTGCCAGCAGCCCGGAGGCTAGCGGGAGGGCCTTTTATGAGCAGTACTTC	CASSPEASGRAFYEQYF
16	TRBV5-6	.	TRBJ1-2	.	TGTGCCAGCAGCTTGGCTGGCAGGGCGAGCTATCTCGGCTACACCTTC	CASSLAGRASYLGYTF
15	TRBV11-2	once	TRBJ2-7	.	TGTGCCAGCAGCGTAGGGGGGGACGGATCCTACGAGCAGTACTTC	CASSVGGDGSYEQYF
14	TRBV5-6	.	TRBJ2-7	.	TGTGCCAGCAGCTTGGGACAGACATACTACGAGCAGTACTTC	CASSLGQTYYEQYF
14	TRBV7-4	.	TRBJ1-2	.	TGTGCCAGCAGCTCCGGGGCCGATTACCAAGGCTACACCTTC	CASSSGADYQGYTF
14	TRBV5-4	.	TRBJ2-7	TRBD1	TGTGCCAGCAGCCTAGGACAGGGCTCCTACGAGCAGTACTTC	CASSLGQGSYEQYF
13	TRBV29-1	.	TRBJ2-7	.	TGCAGCGTTGAAATTTCCGGGGTCCACGAGCAGTACTTC	CSVEISGVHEQYF
14	TRBV9	once	TRBJ2-2	.	TGTGCCAGCAGCGTAGACAGGTTGGGCGGGGAGCTGTTTTTT	CASSVDRLGGELFF
14	TRBV27	.	TRBJ2-7	.	TGTGCCAGCAGTTTCCTCTCAGCGTCCTACGAGCAGTACTTC	CASSFLSASYEQYF
14	TRBV18	.	TRBJ1-6	.	TGTGCCAGCTCACCCCCCGGCGAGGGATCACCCCTCCACTTT	CASSPPGEGSPLHF
17	TRBV9	.	TRBJ2-1	TRBD2	TGTGCCAGCAGCTCTCACCTGGGGACTAGCGGGAGTGATGAGCAGTTCTTC	CASSSHLGTSGSDEQFF
12	TRBV6-1	.	TRBJ1-1	.	TGTGCCAGCAGTGAACCCGGCTTTGAGGCTTTCTTT	CASSEPGFEAFF
13	TRBV28	.	TRBJ2-1	TRBD1	TGTGCCAGCAGTTATGGACAGGGCAATGAGCAGTTCTTC	CASSYGQGNEQFF
14	TRBV19	.	TRBJ1-4	.	TGTGCCAGTAGTATTCCTCGACAGAATGAAAAACTGTTTTTT	CASSIPRQNEKLFF
14	TRBV9	.	TRBJ2-3	.	TGTGCCAGCAGCGTAGAGGTGCAGGCAGATACGCAGTATTTT	CASSVEVQADTQYF
16	TRBV7-8	.	TRBJ2-1	.	TGTGCCAGCAGCTTATCCGGGATCAGCTATCAGGGTGAGCAGTTCTTC	CASSLSGISYQGEQFF
14	TRBV7-2	few	TRBJ1-2	.	TGTGCCAGCAGCTTAGTCGACCGACCCTCCGGCTACACCTTC	CASSLVDRPSGYTF
17	TRBV28	.	TRBJ2-1	TRBD2	TGTGCCAGCAGTTTCAACCTGGGACTAGCGGGAGAGGATGAGCAGTTCTTC	CASSFNLGLAGEDEQFF
14	TRBV2	.	TRBJ2-1	.	TGTGCCGACACCCACCTTAGCCGGCCCAATGAGCAGTTCTTC	CADTHLSRPNEQFF
12	TRBV27	.	TRBJ2-7	.	TGTGCCTGCGGGCGGCGGCGTGGCGAGCAGTACTTC	CACGRRRGEQYF
13	TRBV13	.	TRBJ2-7	.	TGTGCCAGCACCCCTCCCTCCCCCTACGAGCAGTACTTC	CASTPPSPYEQYF
18	TRBV18	.	TRBJ2-4	TRBD2	TGTGCCAGCTCACCGGGGACTAGCGGAGGGGGGTCCAAAAACATTCAGTACTTC	CASSPGTSGGGSKNIQYF
11	TRBV28	.	TRBJ2-5	.	TGTGCCAGCAGCCAGATCGAGACCCAGTACTTC	CASSQIETQYF
15	TRBV15	.	TRBJ2-7	TRBD1	TGTGCCACCAGCACAAAATGGGGACAGGGATACGAGCAGTACTTC	CATSTKWGQGYEQYF
18	TRBV28	once	TRBJ1-4	.	TGTGCCAGCAGTTTCCCTTCGGGGCAGGACTTGGCTAATGAAAAACTGTTTTTT	CASSFPSGQDLANEKLFF
13	TRBV5-8	.	TRBJ2-3	.	TGTGCCAGCAGATTTGCTGCGACAGATACGCAGTATTTT	CASRFAATDTQYF
14	TRBV6-1	.	TRBJ2-7	TRBD1	TGTGCCAGCAGTGAGCGGACAGGGGCTGGGGAGCAGTACTTC	CASSERTGAGEQYF
14	TRBV9	once	TRBJ2-7	.	TGTGCCAGCAGCGTAGGTGGAGACCCCTACGAGCAGTACTTC	CASSVGGDPYEQYF
15	TRBV6-5	.	TRBJ1-1	.	TGTGCCAGCAGTTACTCGACGCTGGGGAACACTGAAGCTTTCTTT	CASSYSTLGNTEAFF
13	TRBV5-6	once	TRBJ1-1	.	TGTGCCAGCAGCTTGGAAATAGCCCGGGACGCTTTCTTT	CASSLEIARDAFF
14	TRBV6-5	.	TRBJ2-7	.	TGTGCCAGCAGTTACTCAGACGGGACCTACGAGCAGTACTTC	CASSYSDGTYEQYF
16	TRBV4-3	.	TRBJ2-7	TRBD1	TGCGCCAGCAGCCAAGATCGTTGGGACAGGGACTACGAGCAGTACTTC	CASSQDRWDRDYEQYF